The clone carrying this T cell receptor beta chain was picked up one time. Original processing notes: The authors estimated nucleated cell counts from reference gene primer amplification. Libraries were prepared by immunoSEQ multiplex PCR; TCRdb keeps only in-frame clonotypes and omits some of them. The V and J calls and clone size are taken from that table; D and trimming were inferred from the DNA. The sample has around 80,000 clones; approximately 83% are singletons. This CDR3 contains 15 residues. The V and J ends lost 3 bases and 9 bases respectively, with 18 bases between them. These data are taken from a study of blood T cell repertoires in COVID-19. Study at large: Samples came from the United States, Italy and Spain, spanning acute and convalescent COVID-19. T cells, B-cell-depleted T cells, or PBMCs provided the cDNA or gDNA that served as material.

The sample was peripheral blood. The chain joins TRBV23-1 to TRBJ1-5; maybe TRBD1 (5 bases). TRBV23-1 is an ORF, and what it does is uncertain. The sequence was collected from a woman of 80 years or more with acute or convalescent COVID-19. CDR3 loop: CASSHPRTHTWPQHF. In DNA, the CDR3 is TGCGCCAGCAGTCACCCCCGGACACACACGTGGCCCCAGCATTTT.